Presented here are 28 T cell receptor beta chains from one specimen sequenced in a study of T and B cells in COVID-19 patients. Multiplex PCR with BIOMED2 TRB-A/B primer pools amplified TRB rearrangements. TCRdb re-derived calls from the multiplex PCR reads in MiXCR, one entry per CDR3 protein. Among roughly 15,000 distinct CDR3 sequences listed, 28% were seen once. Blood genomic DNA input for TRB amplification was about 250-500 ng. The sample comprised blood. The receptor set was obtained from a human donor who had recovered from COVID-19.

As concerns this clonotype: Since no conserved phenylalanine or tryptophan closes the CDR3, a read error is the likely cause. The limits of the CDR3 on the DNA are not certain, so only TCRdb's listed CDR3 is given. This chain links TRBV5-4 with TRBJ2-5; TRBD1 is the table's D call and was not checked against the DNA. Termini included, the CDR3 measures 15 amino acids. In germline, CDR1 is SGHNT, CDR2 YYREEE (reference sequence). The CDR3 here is CASSLLAGAGETQDC.

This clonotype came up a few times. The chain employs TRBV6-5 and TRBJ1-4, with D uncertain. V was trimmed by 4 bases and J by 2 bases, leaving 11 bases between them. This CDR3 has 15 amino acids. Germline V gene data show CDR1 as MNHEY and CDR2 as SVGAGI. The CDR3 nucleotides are TGTGCCAGCAGTTTCTCAGGAGGCACTAATGAAAAACTGTTTTTT. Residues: CASSFSGGTNEKLFF.

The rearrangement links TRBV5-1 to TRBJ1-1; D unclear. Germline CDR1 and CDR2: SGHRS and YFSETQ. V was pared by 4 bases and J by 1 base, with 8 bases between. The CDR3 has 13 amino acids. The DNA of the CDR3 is TGCGCCAGCAGCAGTGACGGGAACACTGAAGCTTTCTTT. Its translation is CASSSDGNTEAFF.

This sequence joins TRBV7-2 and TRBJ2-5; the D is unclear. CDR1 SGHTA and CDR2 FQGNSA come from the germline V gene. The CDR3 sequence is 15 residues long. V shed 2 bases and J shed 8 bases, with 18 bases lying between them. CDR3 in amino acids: CASSLLFGPLATQYF. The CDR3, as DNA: TGTGCCAGCAGCTTATTGTTCGGGCCCCTTGCAACCCAGTACTTC.

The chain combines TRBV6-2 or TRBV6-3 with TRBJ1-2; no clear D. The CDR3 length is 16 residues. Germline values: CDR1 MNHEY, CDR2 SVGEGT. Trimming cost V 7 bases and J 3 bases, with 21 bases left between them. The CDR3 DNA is TGTGCCAGCATCTACTCGCGGACCATCGCTTACTATGGCTACACCTTC. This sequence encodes CASIYSRTIAYYGYTF.

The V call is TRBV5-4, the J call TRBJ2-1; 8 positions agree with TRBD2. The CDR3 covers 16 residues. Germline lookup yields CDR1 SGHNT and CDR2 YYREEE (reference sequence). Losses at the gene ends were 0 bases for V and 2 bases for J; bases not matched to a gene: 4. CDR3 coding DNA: TGTGCCAGCAGCTTGGGCGGTAGCGGGACCTACAATGAGCAGTTCTTC. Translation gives CASSLGGSGTYNEQFF.

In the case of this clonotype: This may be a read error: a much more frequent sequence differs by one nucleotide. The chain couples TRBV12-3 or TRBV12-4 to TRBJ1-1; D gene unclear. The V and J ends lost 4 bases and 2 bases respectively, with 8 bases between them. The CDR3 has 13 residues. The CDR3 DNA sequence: TGTGCCAGCAGTTCCGGGCCCAACACTGAAGCTTTCTTT. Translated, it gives CASSSGPNTEAFF.

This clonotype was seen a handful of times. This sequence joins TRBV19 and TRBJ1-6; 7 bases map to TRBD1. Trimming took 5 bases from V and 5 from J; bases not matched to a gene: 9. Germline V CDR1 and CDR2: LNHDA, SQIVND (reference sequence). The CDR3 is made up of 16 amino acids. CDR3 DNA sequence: TGTGCCAGTAGTGCCATCCTGACAGGGAATAATTCACCCCTCCACTTT. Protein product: CASSAILTGNNSPLHF.

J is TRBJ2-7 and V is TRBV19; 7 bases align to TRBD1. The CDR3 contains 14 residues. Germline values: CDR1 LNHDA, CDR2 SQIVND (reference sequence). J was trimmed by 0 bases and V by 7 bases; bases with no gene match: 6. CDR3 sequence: CASTGDRNSYEQYF. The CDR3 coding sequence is TGTGCCAGTACCGGGGACAGAAACTCCTACGAGCAGTACTTC.

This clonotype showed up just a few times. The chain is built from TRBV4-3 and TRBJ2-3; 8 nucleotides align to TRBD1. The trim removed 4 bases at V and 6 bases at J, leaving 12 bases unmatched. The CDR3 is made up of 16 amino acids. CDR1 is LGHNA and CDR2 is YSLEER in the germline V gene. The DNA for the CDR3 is TGCGCCAGCAGCCCGGACCCCGACAGGGGTAGGGATACGCAGTATTTT. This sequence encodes CASSPDPDRGRDTQYF.

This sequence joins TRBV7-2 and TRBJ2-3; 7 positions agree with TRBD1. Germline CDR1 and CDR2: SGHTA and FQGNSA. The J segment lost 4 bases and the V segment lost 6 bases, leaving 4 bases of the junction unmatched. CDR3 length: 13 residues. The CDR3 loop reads CASRPTGADTQYF. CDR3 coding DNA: TGTGCCAGCAGGCCAACAGGGGCAGATACGCAGTATTTT.

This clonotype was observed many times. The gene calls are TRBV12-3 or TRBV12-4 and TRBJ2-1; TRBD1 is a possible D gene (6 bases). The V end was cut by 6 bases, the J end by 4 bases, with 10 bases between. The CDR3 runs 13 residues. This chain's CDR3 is CASSGQRYNEQFF. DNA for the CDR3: TGTGCCAGCAGCGGACAGCGGTACAATGAGCAGTTCTTC.

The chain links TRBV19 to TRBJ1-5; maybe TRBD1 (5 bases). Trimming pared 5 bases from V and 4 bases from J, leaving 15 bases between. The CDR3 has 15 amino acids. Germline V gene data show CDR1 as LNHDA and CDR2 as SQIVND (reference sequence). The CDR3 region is CASSPRTGRNQPQHF. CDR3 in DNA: TGTGCCAGTAGTCCCCGAACGGGACGGAATCAGCCCCAGCATTTT. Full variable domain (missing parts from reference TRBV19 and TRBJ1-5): DGGITQSPKYLFRKEGQNVTLSCEQNLNHDAMYWYRQDPGQGLRLIYYSQIVNDFQKGDIAEGYSVSREKKESFPLTVTSAQKNPTAFYLCASSPRTGRNQPQHFGDGTRLSIL.

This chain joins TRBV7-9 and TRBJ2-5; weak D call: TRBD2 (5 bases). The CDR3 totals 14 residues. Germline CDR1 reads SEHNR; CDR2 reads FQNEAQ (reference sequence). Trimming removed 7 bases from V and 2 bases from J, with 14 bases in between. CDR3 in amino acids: CASTLSGYQETQYF. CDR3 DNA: TGTGCCAGCACCCTATCGGGGTATCAAGAGACCCAGTACTTC. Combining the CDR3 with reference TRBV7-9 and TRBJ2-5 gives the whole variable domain DTGVSQNPRHKITKRGQNVTFRCDPISEHNRLYWYRQTLGQGPEFLTYFQNEAQLEKSRLLSDRFSAERPKGSFSTLEIQRTEQGDSAMYLCASTLSGYQETQYFGPGTRLLVL.

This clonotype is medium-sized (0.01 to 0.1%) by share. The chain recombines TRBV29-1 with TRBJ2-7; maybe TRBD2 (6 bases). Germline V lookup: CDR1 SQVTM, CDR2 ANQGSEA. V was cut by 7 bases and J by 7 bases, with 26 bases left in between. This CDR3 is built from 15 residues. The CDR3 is CSASPAGTADWEQYF. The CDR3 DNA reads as TGCAGCGCTTCTCCTGCCGGGACTGCCGATTGGGAGCAGTACTTC.

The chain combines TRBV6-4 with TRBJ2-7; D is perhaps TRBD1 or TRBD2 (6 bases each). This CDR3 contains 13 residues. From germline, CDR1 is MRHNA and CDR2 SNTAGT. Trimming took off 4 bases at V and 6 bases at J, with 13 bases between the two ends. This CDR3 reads CASSASRGGEQYF. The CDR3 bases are TGTGCCAGCAGTGCCTCCAGGGGAGGCGAGCAGTACTTC.

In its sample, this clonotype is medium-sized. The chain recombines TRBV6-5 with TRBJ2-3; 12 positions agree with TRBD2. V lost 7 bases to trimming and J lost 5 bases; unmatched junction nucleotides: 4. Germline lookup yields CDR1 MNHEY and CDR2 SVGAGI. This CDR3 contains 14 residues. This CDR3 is CASISSGGGDTQYF. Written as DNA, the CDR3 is TGTGCCAGCATCTCTAGCGGGGGGGGAGATACGCAGTATTTT.

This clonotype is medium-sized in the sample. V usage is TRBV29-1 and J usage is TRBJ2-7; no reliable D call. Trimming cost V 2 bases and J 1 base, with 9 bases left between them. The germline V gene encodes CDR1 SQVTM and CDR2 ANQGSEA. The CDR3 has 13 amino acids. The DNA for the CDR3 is TGCAGCGTTGAACGGCAGGAGTCCTACGAGCAGTACTTC. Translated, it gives CSVERQESYEQYF.

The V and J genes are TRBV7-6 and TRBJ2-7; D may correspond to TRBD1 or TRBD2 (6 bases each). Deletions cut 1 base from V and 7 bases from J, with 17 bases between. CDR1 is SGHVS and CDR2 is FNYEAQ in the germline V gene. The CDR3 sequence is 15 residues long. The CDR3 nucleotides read TGTGCCAGCAGCTTAGTGCCACGGGGGCGGGGAGAGCAGTACTTC. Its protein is CASSLVPRGRGEQYF.

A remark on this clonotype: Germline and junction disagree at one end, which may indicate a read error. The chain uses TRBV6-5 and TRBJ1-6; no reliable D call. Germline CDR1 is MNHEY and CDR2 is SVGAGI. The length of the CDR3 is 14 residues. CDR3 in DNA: TGTGCCAGCACCCTAGGACCGGGGAATTTACCCCTCCACTTT. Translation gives CASTLGPGNLPLHF.

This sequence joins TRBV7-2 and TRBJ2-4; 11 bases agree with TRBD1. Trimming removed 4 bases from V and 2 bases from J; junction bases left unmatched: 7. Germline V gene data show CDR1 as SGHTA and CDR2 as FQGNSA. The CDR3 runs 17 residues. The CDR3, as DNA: TGTGCCAGCAGCTCCTACCGGGACAGGGGGTCCAAAAACATTCAGTACTTC. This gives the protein CASSSYRDRGSKNIQYF.

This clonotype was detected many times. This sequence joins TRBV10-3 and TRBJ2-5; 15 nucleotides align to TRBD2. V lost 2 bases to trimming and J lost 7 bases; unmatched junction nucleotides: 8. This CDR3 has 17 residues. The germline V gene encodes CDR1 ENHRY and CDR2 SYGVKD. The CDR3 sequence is CAISEPGTSGGSGTQYF. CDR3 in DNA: TGTGCCATCAGTGAGCCCGGGACTAGCGGGGGGTCCGGGACCCAGTACTTC.

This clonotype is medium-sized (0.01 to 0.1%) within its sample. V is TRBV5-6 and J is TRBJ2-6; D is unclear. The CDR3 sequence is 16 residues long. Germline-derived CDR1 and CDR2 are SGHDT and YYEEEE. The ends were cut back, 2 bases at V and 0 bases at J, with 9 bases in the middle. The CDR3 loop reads CASSFLGASGANVLTF. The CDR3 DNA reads TGTGCCAGCAGCTTTCTCGGAGCCTCTGGGGCCAACGTCCTGACTTTC.

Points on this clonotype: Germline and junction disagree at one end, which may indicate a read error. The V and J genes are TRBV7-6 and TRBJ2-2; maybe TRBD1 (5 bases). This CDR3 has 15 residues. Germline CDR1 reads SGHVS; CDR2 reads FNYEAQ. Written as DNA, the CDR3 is TGTGCCCGCAGCACCTCGGGCAGGGCATACGGGGAGCTGTTTTTT. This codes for CARSTSGRAYGELFF. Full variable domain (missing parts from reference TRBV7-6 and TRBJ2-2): GAGVSQSPRYKVTKRGQDVALRCDPISGHVSLYWYRQALGQGPEFLTYFNYEAQQDKSGLPNDRFSAERPEGSISTLTIQRTEQRDSAMYRCARSTSGRAYGELFFGEGSRLTVL.

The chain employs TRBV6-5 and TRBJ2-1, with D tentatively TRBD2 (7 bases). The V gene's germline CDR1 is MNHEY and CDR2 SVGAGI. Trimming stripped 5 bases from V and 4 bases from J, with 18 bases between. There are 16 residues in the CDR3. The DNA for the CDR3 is TGTGCCAGCAGTGAGGGGGGGGGTCGCCCTTACAATGAGCAGTTCTTC. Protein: CASSEGGGRPYNEQFF.

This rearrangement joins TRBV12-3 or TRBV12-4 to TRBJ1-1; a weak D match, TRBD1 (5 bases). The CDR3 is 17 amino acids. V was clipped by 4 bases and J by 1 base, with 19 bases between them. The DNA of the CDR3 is TGTGCCAGCAGTTCCCGTGGGGGTGGGGTCGCGAACACTGAAGCTTTCTTT. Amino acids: CASSSRGGGVANTEAFF.

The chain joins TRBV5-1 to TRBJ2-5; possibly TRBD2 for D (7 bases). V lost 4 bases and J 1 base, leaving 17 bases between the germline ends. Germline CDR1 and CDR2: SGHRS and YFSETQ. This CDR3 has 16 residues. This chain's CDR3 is CASSRGWGGPQETQYF. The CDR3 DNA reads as TGCGCCAGCAGCCGAGGGTGGGGGGGGCCCCAAGAGACCCAGTACTTC.

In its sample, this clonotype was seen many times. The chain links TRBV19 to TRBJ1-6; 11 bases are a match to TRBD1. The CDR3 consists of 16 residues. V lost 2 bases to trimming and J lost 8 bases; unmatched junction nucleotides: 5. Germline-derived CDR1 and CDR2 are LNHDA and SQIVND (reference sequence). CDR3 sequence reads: CASSIPRTGGHSPLHF. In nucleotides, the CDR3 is TGTGCCAGTAGTATACCCCGGACAGGGGGCCATTCACCCCTCCACTTT.